This TCR beta chain was retrieved from a study of response to subunit inactivated influenza vaccine listed by TCRdb under 2018. For the study in its entirety: To follow how T cells responded to a trivalent subunit inactivated influenza vaccine, the researchers relied on deep quantitative profiling of the T cell receptor repertoire. Broader findings and caveats from the paper: The authors suggested that each seasonal influenza vaccination may recruit only a limited number of new T cells.

Taken from cysteine to phenylalanine, the CDR3 has 15 residues. CDR3 DNA only is kept here, 45 bases in frame from base 1. The junction shows trimming of 5 bases on V and 4 bases on J, plus 17 bases between the germline ends. CDR1 and CDR2 (LGHNA, YNFKEQ) derive from the germline V gene. A remark on this clonotype: The target of this receptor is not known. Per-nucleotide qualities are absent, and no much larger clonotype sits a single base away.

Library construction relied on RT-PCR. The listed sequencing device is Illumina HiSeq 2500. TCRdb passed the public sequencing reads through fastp at Q25 and MiXCR, retaining productive beta sequences. One record per CDR3 amino acid sequence lists the most common genes and DNA. The sample table holds about 540,000 distinct CDR3 sequences, of which around 25% were seen once. Under 3.5% of the sample goes to the ten largest clones. The data were also submitted as part of a second study, on T cells expressing NK-cell markers. As the second publication notes: TCR beta cDNA libraries were prepared using 5'RACE template switching, which introduced a universal primer site and unique molecular identifiers. Three sorted T-cell subsets (CD3+CD56+NKG2C+, CD3+CD56+NKG2C- and CD3+CD56-NKG2C+) from eight donors had their TCR beta-chain repertoires profiled. Among the eight sequenced donors, only one was HCMV-seronegative, while the other seven were HCMV-seropositive. In several experiments an anti-gammadeltaTCR antibody was added to restrict sorting to alphabetaTCR-expressing T cells. In over five donors, the dominant CD3+CD56+NKG2C+ clonotypes were found to rank among the top 10 CD8+ clonotypes and to make up about 1.0-7.5% of CD8+ T cells. Those dominant clonotypes were again the most abundant among CD3+CD56-NKG2C+ cells in four donors, at about 28.3-65%. Whether the expanded NKG2C-expressing T cell clones were specific for HCMV antigens was left unclear. The study sequenced eight donors, all healthy volunteers chosen at random: three men and five women. A commercial ELISA kit detecting HCMV-specific IgG in serum was used to determine HCMV serostatus. Peripheral blood mononuclear cells were isolated from blood by Ficoll density gradient centrifugation. Using Miltenyi isolation kits, CD4+ and CD8+ T cells were isolated from PBMC through magnetic immunoseparation. Priming for cDNA synthesis came from the TCR beta constant segment, and two successive PCR amplification steps followed. Illumina HiSeq 2000/2500, MiSeq or NextSeq was used to sequence libraries as 2 x 150 bp reads. MIGEC was used to demultiplex reads and group reads by UMI, and MiTCR was used to assemble and quantify clonotypes. To remove erroneous sequences, TCR cDNA sequences were retained only when supported by two or more reads. The tcR package was used for downstream repertoire analysis, with clonotypes matched between fractions based on CDR3 nucleotide sequence plus V segment. VDJmatch was used to annotate antigen specificity against VDJdb, with one amino acid substitution in CDR3 permitted.

Rearrangement joined TRBV4-2 to TRBJ2-5; the D gene is perhaps TRBD1, on 6 matching bases. The receptor was derived from a man aged 45 to 65 who received an inactivated influenza vaccine. Donor details come from another sample of the same person, matched by shared clones. This specimen was CD4+ T cells sorted from PBMCs, taken roughly 12 days after vaccination. The DNA reads TGTGCCAGCAGCAAAGCGCAGGGGCCGGGAGAGACCCAGTACTTC. This sequence encodes CASSKAQGPGETQYF.